This note documents a single T cell receptor beta chain sequence. Sequence at one end of the junction differs from germline and may be a read error. Described time point: baseline pretreatment blood. Regarding treatment: 15 Gy SBRT to primary tumor, nephrectomy 4 weeks later. The data stem from a study of radiation and T cells in renal cell carcinoma. Measured with immunoSEQ multiplex PCR; TCRdb has only the in-frame clones, and not every one. The sample yields 55,000 to 65,000 clones, approximately 80% seen once. Germline loops: CDR1 SNHLY, CDR2 FYNNEI. The CDR3 has 14 amino acids. The clonotype comes from a man aged 55 to 70 with renal cell carcinoma. V and J are TRBV2 and TRBJ2-3; possibly TRBD1 for D (6 bases). The sample consisted of blood, taken from a patient whose treatment included radiotherapy and nephrectomy. The chain's CDR3 is CASREGGTTDTQYF. The CDR3 region has the DNA TGTGCCAGCAGGGAAGGGGGTACCACAGATACGCAGTATTTT.